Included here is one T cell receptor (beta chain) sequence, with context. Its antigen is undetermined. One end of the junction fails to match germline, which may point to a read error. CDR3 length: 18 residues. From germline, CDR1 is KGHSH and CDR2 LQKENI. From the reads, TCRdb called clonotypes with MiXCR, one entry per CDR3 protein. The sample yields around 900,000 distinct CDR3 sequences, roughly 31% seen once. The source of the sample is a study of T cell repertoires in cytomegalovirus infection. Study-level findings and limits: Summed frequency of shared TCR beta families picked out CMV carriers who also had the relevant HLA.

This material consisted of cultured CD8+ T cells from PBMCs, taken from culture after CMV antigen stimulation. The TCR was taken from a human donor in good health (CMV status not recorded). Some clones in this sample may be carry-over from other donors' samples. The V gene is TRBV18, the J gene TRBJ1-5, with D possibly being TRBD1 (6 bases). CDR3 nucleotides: TGTGCCAGCTCACCCTCTCCGGGACACCAGTATAGCAATCAGCCCCAACATTTT. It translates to CASSPSPGHQYSNQPQHF.